This T cell receptor beta chain was retrieved from a study of blood T cell repertoires in COVID-19. For the study at large: Sources were T cells, B-cell-depleted T cells, or PBMCs; the material itself was cDNA or gDNA.

Seattle's cohort entered during active infection and was followed longitudinally. Authors' data handling: Using reference gene primer amplification, nucleated cell counts were estimated. Sequencing used immunoSEQ multiplex PCR; TCRdb keeps in-frame clones, though not all of them. V and J calls plus clone size are reproduced from that table; the DNA served to infer D and trimming. This sample carries around 60,000 clones, 80% to 85% of them seen once, and the ten largest clones take roughly 15%. From germline, CDR1 is SGDLS and CDR2 YYNGEE. V shed 0 bases and J 2 bases; nucleotides not matched to a gene: 5. This CDR3 is 17 amino acids long.

Sequences were obtained from peripheral blood. This clonotype was sampled from a man between 60 and 70 years old with COVID-19, enrolled during active disease. J is TRBJ2-6 and V is TRBV9; 7 bases align to TRBD1. CDR3 protein: CASSVVSQGAGANVLTF. The CDR3 DNA reads TGTGCCAGCAGCGTAGTTTCTCAGGGGGCTGGGGCCAACGTCCTGACTTTC.